This T cell receptor (beta chain) stems from a study of blood T cell repertoires in COVID-19. Study in general: Samples taken during acute and convalescent COVID-19 were collected in the United States, Italy and Spain.

This CDR3 has 15 amino acids. V lost 1 base and J lost 0, with 6 bases in between. Per the germline V gene, CDR1 is LGHDT and CDR2 is YNNKEL (reference sequence). The age range of participants was 18 to 89 years, with residence in approximately 25 US areas. Donors were grouped by their self-reported clinical history. Under the authors' procedure: Using reference gene primer amplification, nucleated cell counts were estimated. Libraries were prepared by immunoSEQ multiplex PCR; TCRdb keeps only in-frame clonotypes and omits some of them. D and trimming were read from the DNA, whereas the V and J calls and clone size are those reported in that table. This sample has around 50,000 clones, with almost 80% found just once.

The clonotype was recovered from a woman in her 50s with acute COVID-19. Sequenced: PBMCs or T cells enriched from blood (not recorded which). The chain joins TRBV3-1 (or the pseudogene TRBV3-2) to TRBJ2-2; no definite D call. In DNA form, the CDR3 reads TGTGCCAGCAGCCAAGTAACATCGAACACCGGGGAGCTGTTTTTT. Translating it yields CASSQVTSNTGELFF.